This T cell receptor beta chain appears in the sequencing data of a study of vaccination and CD4 T cells after COVID-19. Trimming took 0 bases from V and 1 from J, leaving 13 bases between them. The CDR3 spans 17 residues. The germline V gene encodes CDR1 LNHNV and CDR2 YYDKDF (reference sequence). Specified treatment: approximately nine-day PBMC culture with coronavirus spike peptide pools or control peptides (ViraFEST assay). Per well, 2 million to 2.5 million PBMCs were cultured in the presence of 9 to 10 IU/ml IL-2 and approximately 10 ug/ml peptide pools. Researchers used the Oncomine TCR Beta short-read assay to sequence DNA from cultured CD4+ T cells. Genomic DNA was isolated from CD4+ T cells that had been cultured. TCRdb reprocessed the PCR reads with MiXCR, giving one entry per CDR3 protein. Of some 16,000 distinct CDR3 sequences in the sample, around 50% were seen once. As for this clonotype: What it binds is unknown.

The specimen was CD4+ T cells from blood, cultured in vitro, collected before SARS-CoV-2 vaccination. This chain uses TRBV15 with TRBJ2-1; D is possibly TRBD2 (6 bases). This clonotype was sampled from a human donor who had recovered from COVID-19. CDR3 in amino acids: CATSRDYPGESYNEQFF. The DNA of the CDR3 is TGTGCCACCAGCAGAGATTACCCGGGAGAATCCTACAATGAGCAGTTCTTC.